This T cell receptor beta chain originates from a study of shared clonotypes between healthy human individuals. Study-wide context: In total, the donors were a couple of women and a few men aged 18 to 49.

Study-level results: Sampling used blood alone; tissue repertoires probably differ. Clonotypes not shared had lower generation probabilities than those common to all four donors.

Note on this clone: Its antigen is unknown.

The CDR3 is made up of 17 amino acids. V lost 8 bases, J lost 2 bases, and 22 bases lay in between. Germline CDR1 and CDR2: MDHEN and SYDVKM. Naive CD8 cells lacked CD45RO, underwent positive selection for CCR7 and left out terminally differentiated effector memory CD45RA+ cells. Donors were Caucasian adults residing in Nashville, Tennessee, USA. The table came from immunoSEQ multiplex PCR; TCRdb's copy has only in-frame clones and leaves some out. Among 2 million or so clones listed, about 95% were seen once. This TCR came from a man aged 18 to 30 in good health. The source material was naive CD8+ T cells sorted from blood. The chain uses TRBV28 and TRBJ1-3; TRBD1 is a possible D gene (5 bases). The CDR3 nucleotides read TGTGCCAGCGACCCCATTGGGGAAGGGGTTGCTGGAAACACCATATATTTT. Encoded protein: CASDPIGEGVAGNTIYF. The full variable domain, with the rest looked up from reference TRBV28 and TRBJ1-3, is DVKVTQSSRYLVKRTGEKVFLECVQDMDHENMFWYRQDPGLGLRLIYFSYDVKMKEKGDIPEGYSVSREKKERFSLILESASTNQTSMYLCASDPIGEGVAGNTIYFGEGSWLTVV.